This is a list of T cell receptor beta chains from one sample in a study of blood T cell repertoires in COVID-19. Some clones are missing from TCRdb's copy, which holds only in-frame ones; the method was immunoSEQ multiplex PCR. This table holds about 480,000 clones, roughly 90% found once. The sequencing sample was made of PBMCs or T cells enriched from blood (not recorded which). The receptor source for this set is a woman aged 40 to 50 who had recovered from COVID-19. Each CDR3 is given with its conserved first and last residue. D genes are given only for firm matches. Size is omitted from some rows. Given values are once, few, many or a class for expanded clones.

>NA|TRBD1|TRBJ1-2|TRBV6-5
TGTGCCAGCAAAGGACAGGGGCTCTACTATGGCTACACCTTC
CASKGQGLYYGYTF
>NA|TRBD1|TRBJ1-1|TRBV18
TGTGCCAGCTCACCACCCGGGACAGCAATGAACACTGAAGCTTTCTTT
CASSPPGTAMNTEAFF
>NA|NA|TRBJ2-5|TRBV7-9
TGTGCCAGCAGCACGGGAGCAGGACAAGAGACCCAGTACTTC
CASSTGAGQETQYF
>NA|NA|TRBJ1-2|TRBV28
TGTGCCAGCAGTTTAGCTATCGTCAATGGAGAAGCTAACTATGGCTACACCTTC
CASSLAIVNGEANYGYTF
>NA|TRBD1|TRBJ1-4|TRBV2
TGTGCCAGCAGTATACAGGGGTCGGGTGAAAAACTGTTTTTT
CASSIQGSGEKLFF
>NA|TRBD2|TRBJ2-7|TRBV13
TGTGCCAGCAGCCCACAAGTTAGCGGGAACTACGAGCAGTACTTC
CASSPQVSGNYEQYF
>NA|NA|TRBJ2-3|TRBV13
TGTGCCAGCAGCCCCCGACTGTTGCGCACAGATACGCAGTATTTT
CASSPRLLRTDTQYF
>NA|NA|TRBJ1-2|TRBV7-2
TGTGCCAGCAGCCCCTTCGGGGGGGTGAAGGGCTACACCTTC
CASSPFGGVKGYTF
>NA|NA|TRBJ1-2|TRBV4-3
TGCGCCAGCAGCCAACCTCCCGCAGGCTTCTATGGCTACACCTTC
CASSQPPAGFYGYTF
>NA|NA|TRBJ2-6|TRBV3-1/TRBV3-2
TGTGCCAGCAGCCTCATCAGCGGTGGCTCTGGGGCCAACGTCCTGACTTTC
CASSLISGGSGANVLTF
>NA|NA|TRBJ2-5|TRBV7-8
TGTGCCAGCAGCTTAACAGGGACCCCAGAGACCCAGTACTTC
CASSLTGTPETQYF
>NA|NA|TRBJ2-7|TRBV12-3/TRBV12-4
TGTGCCAGCAGTTTCGCGGAATCCTACGAGCAGTACTTC
CASSFAESYEQYF
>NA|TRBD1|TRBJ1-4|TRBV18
TGTGCCAGCTCATCACGCCAGGGGGGTAATGAAAAACTGTTTTTT
CASSSRQGGNEKLFF
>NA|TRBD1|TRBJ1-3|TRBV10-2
TGCGCCAGCGCGGGTCAGGGGGCGAACCGGTCGGGAAACACCATATATTTT
CASAGQGANRSGNTIYF
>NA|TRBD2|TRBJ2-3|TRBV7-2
TGTGCCAGCAGGCTAAATTTGGGGCGGGAGCCAGATACGCAGTATTTT
CASRLNLGREPDTQYF
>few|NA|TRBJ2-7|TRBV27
TGTGCCAGCAGTTTAAGGGGCCGGGCGGCATATGACCCCTACGAGCAGTACTTC
CASSLRGRAAYDPYEQYF
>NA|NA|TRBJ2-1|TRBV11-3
TGTGCCAGCAGCTTAGTAGCGGCCAACAATGAGCAGTTCTTC
CASSLVAANNEQFF
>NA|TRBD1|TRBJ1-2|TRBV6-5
TGTGCCAGCACCTCAGGGGGCGTTTGGTATGGCTACACCTTC
CASTSGGVWYGYTF
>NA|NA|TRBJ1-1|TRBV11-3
TGTGCCAGCAGCTTAGGGTCAGGGACTGAAGCTTTCTTT
CASSLGSGTEAFF
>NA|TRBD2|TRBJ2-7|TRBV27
TGTGCCAGCAGTTTCTCTAGCGGGTACTACGAGCAGTACTTC
CASSFSSGYYEQYF
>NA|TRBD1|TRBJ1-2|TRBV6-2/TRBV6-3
TGTGCCAGCAGTTACCCCGCGGGACAGGGTGGTGGCTACACCTTC
CASSYPAGQGGGYTF
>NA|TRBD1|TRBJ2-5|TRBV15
TGTGCCACCAGCAGAGATCCCACGACAGGGGGCGCGGGACGTGAGACCCAGTACTTC
CATSRDPTTGGAGRETQYF
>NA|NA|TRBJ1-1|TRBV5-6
TGTGCCAGCAGCTACGACAGGAACACTGAAGCTTTCTTT
CASSYDRNTEAFF
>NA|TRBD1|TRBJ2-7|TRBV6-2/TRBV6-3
TGTGCCAGCAGTTGGGGGACAGGGCCTCTCTCCGAGCAGTACTTC
CASSWGTGPLSEQYF
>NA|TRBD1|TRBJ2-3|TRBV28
TGTGCCAGCAGTACGGGACAGGGGACAGATACGCAGTATTTT
CASSTGQGTDTQYF
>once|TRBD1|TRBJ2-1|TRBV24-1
TGTGCCACCAGTGAACTTAGGACAGGGAACAATGAGCAGTTCTTC
CATSELRTGNNEQFF
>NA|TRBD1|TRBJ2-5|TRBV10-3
TGTGCCATCAGTGCGACAGGGATCCAAGAGACCCAGTACTTC
CAISATGIQETQYF
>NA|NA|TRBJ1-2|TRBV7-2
TGTGCCAGCAGCGACGGGTCCCGGCCTGGCTACACCTTC
CASSDGSRPGYTF
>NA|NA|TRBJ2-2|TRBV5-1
TGCGCCAGCAGCTTGGCGAGCGGGAACACCGGGGAGCTGTTTTTT
CASSLASGNTGELFF
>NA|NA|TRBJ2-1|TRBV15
TGTGCCACCAGCCCCGGGGATGCCTACAATGAGCAGTTCTTC
CATSPGDAYNEQFF
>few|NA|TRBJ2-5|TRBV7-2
TGTGCCAGCAGCTCCAGACCGGGGGAGACCCAGTACTTC
CASSSRPGETQYF
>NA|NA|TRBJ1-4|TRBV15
TGTGCCACCAGCAGAGGGAGTACTAATGAAAAACTGTTTTTT
CATSRGSTNEKLFF
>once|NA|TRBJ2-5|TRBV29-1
TGCAGCGTTGGGCGGCAGTACCAAGAGACCCAGTACTTC
CSVGRQYQETQYF
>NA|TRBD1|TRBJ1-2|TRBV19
TGTGCCAGTAGTGCGATGACAGGGGGCAATGGCTACACCTTC
CASSAMTGGNGYTF
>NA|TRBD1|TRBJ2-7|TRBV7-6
TGTGCCAGCAGCGCTTATACAGCGAGGGGGCTGGGCGAGCAGTACTTC
CASSAYTARGLGEQYF
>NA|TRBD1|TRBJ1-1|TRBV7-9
TGTGCCAGCAACCGGTTACAGGGGTTGAACACTGAAGCTTTCTTT
CASNRLQGLNTEAFF
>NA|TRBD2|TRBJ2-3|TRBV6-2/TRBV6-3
TGTGCCAGCAGCACCGGAGGCGGGAGGGCAACAGATACGCAGTATTTT
CASSTGGGRATDTQYF
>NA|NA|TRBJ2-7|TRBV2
TGTGCCACCCACGAAGTGTTGACGGGGTACTTC
CATHEVLTGYF
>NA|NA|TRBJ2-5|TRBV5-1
TGCGCCAGCAGCTTGGAGGCTAGTCAAGAGACCCAGTACTTC
CASSLEASQETQYF
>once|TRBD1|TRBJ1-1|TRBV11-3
TGTGCCAGCAGCTTATCCAGGGGGACTTTCTTT
CASSLSRGTFF
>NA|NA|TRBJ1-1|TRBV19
TGTGCCAGTAGTATTAGGGGTATCGCTGAAGCTTTCTTT
CASSIRGIAEAFF
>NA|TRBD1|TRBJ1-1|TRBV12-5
TGTGCTAGTGGTTTATCAGGGGGGACTGAAGCTTTCTTT
CASGLSGGTEAFF
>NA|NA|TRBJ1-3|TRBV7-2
TGTGCCAGCAGCTTAGGGGGCAGGGGAGGAAACACCATATATTTT
CASSLGGRGGNTIYF
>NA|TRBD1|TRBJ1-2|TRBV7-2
TGTGCCAGCAGCGAACGACAGGGGGTCGGTGGCTACACCTTC
CASSERQGVGGYTF